These 22 T cell receptor beta chains share one sample of origin, sequenced in a study of Tregs in tolerant kidney transplant recipients. Repertoires were generated with immunoSEQ multiplex PCR, while TCRdb's copy carries only in-frame clones and drops some. Of some 68,000 clones in the sample, roughly 84% were seen once. The sequenced sample consisted of CD4+ T cells from blood. These TCRs come from a human donor in good health.

The V call is TRBV7-9, the J call TRBJ1-1; possibly TRBD1 for D (5 bases). Germline V gene data show CDR1 as SEHNR and CDR2 as FQNEAQ (reference sequence). The CDR3 has 14 residues. The germline V and J ends were trimmed by 5 bases and 5 bases, with 15 bases remaining between them. The CDR3 DNA sequence: TGTGCCAGCAGCCGAGGGCGGGGGTATACTGAAGCTTTCTTT. Its translation: CASSRGRGYTEAFF. The full variable domain, rest sourced from reference TRBV7-9 and TRBJ1-1, is DTGVSQNPRHKITKRGQNVTFRCDPISEHNRLYWYRQTLGQGPEFLTYFQNEAQLEKSRLLSDRFSAERPKGSFSTLEIQRTEQGDSAMYLCASSRGRGYTEAFFGQGTRLTVV.

This clone was detected only once. The chain employs TRBV2 and TRBJ2-5; D possibly matches TRBD1 or TRBD2 (6 bases each). Trimming removed 0 bases from V and 7 bases from J, with 9 bases in between. The germline V gene encodes CDR1 SNHLY and CDR2 FYNNEI. The length of the CDR3 is 13 residues. This chain's CDR3 is CASSEAEGGTQYF. DNA for the CDR3: TGTGCCAGCAGTGAAGCGGAGGGGGGGACCCAGTACTTC.

This chain joins TRBV30 and TRBJ2-1, with 9 bases that match TRBD1. Germline V gene lookup returns CDR1 GTSNPN and CDR2 SVGIG (reference sequence). Germline trimming cut 2 bases from V and 0 bases from J; bases unmatched to any gene: 8. The CDR3 runs 17 residues. As DNA, the CDR3 is TGTGCCTGGAGTTACAGGGGGCCCCTCAGCTCCTACAATGAGCAGTTCTTC. It specifies CAWSYRGPLSSYNEQFF.

V and J are TRBV28 and TRBJ1-5, with 9 positions matching TRBD1. The CDR3 has 15 amino acids. Unmatched junction bases numbered 8, after V lost 10 bases and J lost 1 base. The germline V gene has CDR1 MDHEN and CDR2 SYDVKM. CDR3 sequence reads: CATFDRGKSNQPQHF. The CDR3 nucleotides read TGTGCCACCTTCGACAGGGGGAAAAGCAATCAGCCCCAGCATTTT. Combining the CDR3 with reference TRBV28 and TRBJ1-5 gives the whole variable domain DVKVTQSSRYLVKRTGEKVFLECVQDMDHENMFWYRQDPGLGLRLIYFSYDVKMKEKGDIPEGYSVSREKKERFSLILESASTNQTSMYLCATFDRGKSNQPQHFGDGTRLSIL.

For the CDR3, the DNA is TGTGCCAGCAGCACGCAAGTCCTTCCCTCCTACAATGAGCAGTTCTTC. Amino acids: CASSTQVLPSYNEQFF. V and J are TRBV11-2 and TRBJ2-1; no clear D. V was clipped by 5 bases and J by 0 bases, with 14 bases between them. CDR3 length: 16 residues. Germline V gene data show CDR1 as SGHAT and CDR2 as FQNNGV.

The chain employs TRBV5-8 and TRBJ2-5, with 9 bases aligning to TRBD2. V lost 4 bases and J lost 1; bases outside the gene matches: 5. The CDR3 loop spans 15 amino acids. Germline lookup yields CDR1 SGHTS and CDR2 YDEGEE. In nucleotides, the CDR3 is TGTGCCAGCAGCCGAGCGGGGGGCACCCAAGAGACCCAGTACTTC. Residues: CASSRAGGTQETQYF. Drawing the rest from reference TRBV5-8 and TRBJ2-5, the complete variable domain is EAGVTQSPTHLIKTRGQQATLRCSPISGHTSVYWYQQALGLGLQFLLWYDEGEERNRGNFPPRFSGRQFPNYSSELNVNALELEDSALYLCASSRAGGTQETQYFGPGTRLLVL.

The chain has TRBV4-3 and TRBJ2-1, with a possible D match to TRBD1 (6 bases). CDR1 and CDR2 from the germline V gene are LGHNA and YSLEER. The CDR3 runs 17 residues. V lost 0 bases to trimming and J lost 11 bases, with 23 bases between them. In DNA form, the CDR3 reads TGCGCCAGCAGCCAAGAGTTAGGGCAGAGTACAGGGACGAAGCAGTTCTTC. This gives the protein CASSQELGQSTGTKQFF.

J is TRBJ2-7 and V is TRBV25-1; D possibly corresponds to TRBD1 (5 bases). Trimming left V 6 bases short and J 4 bases short, with 16 bases between. Germline lookup yields CDR1 MGHDK and CDR2 SYGVNS. The CDR3 runs to 14 residues. The CDR3 protein is CASRGVGLVYEQYF. In DNA, the CDR3 is TGTGCCAGCAGAGGTGTGGGGCTGGTATACGAGCAGTACTTC.

On this clone itself: Compared with germline, one end of the junction differs, possibly owing to a read error. This same CDR3 is encoded by further DNA sequences in the sample. The chain is built from TRBV7-3 and TRBJ2-2, with a possible D match to TRBD2 (5 bases). Germline V gene sequence: CDR1 SGHTA, CDR2 FQGTGA. The CDR3 consists of 15 residues. DNA for the CDR3: TGTGCCAGCAGCTTACTAACAGACCCTACCGGGGAGTTGTTTTTT. Encoded protein: CASSLLTDPTGELFF.

The rearrangement joins TRBV7-2 to TRBJ2-1; a possible D gene is TRBD2 (5 bases). The CDR3 length is 13 residues. V lost 2 bases, J lost 10 bases, and 12 bases lay in between. Germline assignment: CDR1 SGHTA and CDR2 FQGNSA. This CDR3 reads CASSLMGELEQFF. In DNA form, the CDR3 reads TGTGCCAGCAGCTTAATGGGAGAATTGGAGCAGTTCTTC.

The chain has TRBV5-4 and TRBJ1-1, with 7 bases that match TRBD1. Looked up from germline, CDR1 is SGHNT and CDR2 is YYREEE (reference sequence). The length of the CDR3 is 13 residues. V dropped 4 bases and J dropped 11; count of bases not matched to a gene: 11. CDR3: CASSLGDRSLAFF. For the CDR3, the DNA is TGTGCCAGCAGCCTAGGGGACAGATCCTTGGCTTTCTTT.

The gene calls are TRBV19 and TRBJ1-2; possible D gene TRBD1, 6 bases. V was trimmed by 3 bases and J by 4 bases, leaving 9 bases between them. The length of the CDR3 is 13 residues. Looked up from germline, CDR1 is LNHDA and CDR2 is SQIVND (reference sequence). The CDR3 region is CASSISGAYGYTF. The DNA for the CDR3 is TGTGCCAGTAGTATTTCAGGGGCCTATGGCTACACCTTC. The whole variable domain, remainder taken from reference TRBV19 and TRBJ1-2, is DGGITQSPKYLFRKEGQNVTLSCEQNLNHDAMYWYRQDPGQGLRLIYYSQIVNDFQKGDIAEGYSVSREKKESFPLTVTSAQKNPTAFYLCASSISGAYGYTFGSGTRLTVV.

The chain carries TRBV6-5 and TRBJ1-6; TRBD1 might be the D (6 bases). Trimming pared 6 bases from V and 7 bases from J, leaving 16 bases between. The CDR3 is 15 residues long. The germline V gene has CDR1 MNHEY and CDR2 SVGAGI. As DNA, the CDR3 is TGTGCCAGCAGGAGCGGACAGTTGGGGAATTCACCCCTCCACTTT. This encodes CASRSGQLGNSPLHF.

This clone came up a few times. V and J are TRBV5-6 and TRBJ2-6; D uncertain. Germline V gene lookup returns CDR1 SGHDT and CDR2 YYEEEE. The CDR3 extends over 15 amino acids. Trimming cost V 0 bases and J 0 bases, with 4 bases left between them. CDR3 loop: CASSLGISGANVLTF. In nucleotides, the CDR3 is TGTGCCAGCAGCTTGGGGATCTCTGGGGCCAACGTCCTGACTTTC.

The chain employs TRBV28 and TRBJ2-7; 13 positions agree with TRBD2. V was pared by 7 bases and J by 5 bases, with 5 bases of the junction left unmatched. The CDR3 runs 14 residues. CDR1 MDHEN and CDR2 SYDVKM come from the germline V gene. CDR3 residues: CASKTSGRWNEQYF. CDR3 coding DNA: TGTGCCAGCAAGACTAGCGGGAGGTGGAACGAGCAGTACTTC. The full variable domain, rest sourced from reference TRBV28 and TRBJ2-7, is DVKVTQSSRYLVKRTGEKVFLECVQDMDHENMFWYRQDPGLGLRLIYFSYDVKMKEKGDIPEGYSVSREKKERFSLILESASTNQTSMYLCASKTSGRWNEQYFGPGTRLTVT.

The rearrangement uses TRBV14 and TRBJ2-5, with D perhaps matching TRBD1 or TRBD2 (5 bases each). This CDR3 contains 14 residues. The germline gives CDR1 SGHDN, CDR2 FVKESK. Trimming took 1 base from V and 10 from J, leaving 16 bases between them. The CDR3 sequence: CASSQAGAYVGQYF. CDR3 coding DNA: TGTGCCAGCAGCCAAGCCGGGGCGTACGTGGGCCAGTACTTC.

This sequence joins TRBV7-8 and TRBJ1-1, with unresolved D. The V and J ends lost 1 base and 6 bases respectively, with 9 bases between them. Looked up from germline, CDR1 is SGHVS and CDR2 is FQNEAQ. The CDR3 has 13 amino acids. The DNA of the CDR3 is TGTGCCAGCAGCTTAGGGCTGGGCGCTGAAGCTTTCTTT. Its protein product is CASSLGLGAEAFF. The variable domain in full, with the rest retrieved from reference TRBV7-8 and TRBJ1-1, is GAGVSQSPRYKVAKRGQDVALRCDPISGHVSLFWYQQALGQGPEFLTYFQNEAQLDKSGLPSDRFFAERPEGSVSTLKIQRTQQEDSAVYLCASSLGLGAEAFFGQGTRLTVV.

The V and J genes are TRBV19 and TRBJ2-7, with 8 bases aligning to TRBD1. After removal of 3 bases from V and 4 bases from J, the junction contained 8 bases not matched to a gene. Germline assignment: CDR1 LNHDA and CDR2 SQIVND (reference sequence). CDR3 length: 15 amino acids. The CDR3 sequence: CASSMVQGAGYEQYF. For the CDR3, the DNA is TGTGCCAGTAGTATGGTCCAGGGGGCGGGTTACGAGCAGTACTTC. Together with reference TRBV19 and TRBJ2-7, the CDR3 gives the full variable domain: DGGITQSPKYLFRKEGQNVTLSCEQNLNHDAMYWYRQDPGQGLRLIYYSQIVNDFQKGDIAEGYSVSREKKESFPLTVTSAQKNPTAFYLCASSMVQGAGYEQYFGPGTRLTVT.

On this clone: The same CDR3 also results from other DNA sequences found in this sample. The rearrangement joins TRBV4-3 to TRBJ2-5; a weak D match, TRBD2 (6 bases). CDR1 LGHNA and CDR2 YSLEER come from the germline V gene. V was pared by 3 bases and J by 5 bases, with 10 bases between. This CDR3 spans 13 amino acids. CDR3 region: CASSQGGRETQYF. CDR3 nucleotide sequence: TGCGCCAGCAGCCAGGGAGGCCGGGAGACCCAGTACTTC.

This clone was detected only once. V and J are TRBV29-1 and TRBJ1-4; D perhaps matches TRBD1 (5 bases). The germline V gene has CDR1 SQVTM and CDR2 ANQGSEA. This CDR3 region has 13 residues. V lost 6 bases to trimming and J lost 10 bases, with 18 bases between them. For the CDR3, the DNA is TGCAGCGTAGAGAGGCAGGGCGAGGCAAAACTGTTTTTT. Translating it yields CSVERQGEAKLFF.

The sample holds a few counts of this clone. The chain joins TRBV29-1 to TRBJ1-1, with a possible D match to TRBD1 (5 bases). The CDR3 consists of 14 residues. Trimming cost V 7 bases and J 5 bases, with 20 bases left between them. The germline V gene encodes CDR1 SQVTM and CDR2 ANQGSEA. CDR3 nucleotides: TGCAGCGCCGAAGGGGCAGGGAGGGGAACTGAAGCTTTCTTT. Encoded protein: CSAEGAGRGTEAFF.

This clone was detected a few times. The chain carries TRBV20-1 and TRBJ2-2; D call uncertain. The CDR3 totals 11 residues. Trimming cost V 6 bases and J 7 bases, with 9 bases left between them. Per the germline V gene, CDR1 is DFQATT and CDR2 is SNEGSKA (reference sequence). The CDR3 reads CSADLNGELFF. In DNA, the CDR3 is TGCAGTGCCGACCTCAACGGGGAGCTGTTTTTT.